This T cell receptor beta chain stems from a study of cytomegalovirus exposure and HLA in healthy donors. The table came from immunoSEQ multiplex PCR; TCRdb's copy has only in-frame clones and leaves some out. This sample has 150,000 to 200,000 clones, with about 81% found just once. CDR1 WNHNN and CDR2 SYGVQD come from the germline V gene (reference sequence). Between the trimmed V and J ends, which lost 4 bases and 3 bases, there was a span of 12 bases. The CDR3 extends over 15 amino acids. This clone was detected a few times. The chain joins TRBV10-1 to TRBJ2-2; D is unclear. The sequencing sample was made of PBMCs. The sequence was obtained from a woman in her twenties or thirties in good health and CMV-seronegative. The CDR3 bases are TGCGCCAGCAGTGCGGTCGGAGTGGACACCGGGGAGCTGTTTTTT. Amino acid sequence: CASSAVGVDTGELFF.